Listed below are T cell receptor beta chains from one sample, sequenced in a study of cytomegalovirus exposure and HLA in healthy donors. Generated by immunoSEQ multiplex PCR, the TCRdb table keeps only in-frame clones and is missing some. Of 150,000 to 200,000 clones in the sample, around 80% were seen once. The sample taken for sequencing was PBMCs. These receptors originate from a girl between 10 and 17 years old in good health and CMV-seropositive. The CDR3 runs from the conserved cysteine through the conserved F or W. The D gene is left open where the match is weak. Clone sizes are given selectively: once, few, many, or a class where the clone is expanded.

J gene,D gene,clone size,CDR3 length,V gene,CDR3 DNA,CDR3 protein
TRBJ2-5,.,.,14,TRBV2,TGTGCCAGCCTAGATCGAAGGGGCCGAGAGACCCAGTACTTC,CASLDRRGRETQYF
TRBJ2-1,TRBD2,.,15,TRBV11-2,TGTGCCAGCAGCTTCGGTAGCGGGGGATTAGATGAGCAGTTCTTC,CASSFGSGGLDEQFF
TRBJ2-2,TRBD1,few,16,TRBV5-1,TGCGCCAGCAGCTTCGGACAGGGGGCGCCCGGCGGGGAGCTGTTTTTT,CASSFGQGAPGGELFF
TRBJ2-1,.,.,13,TRBV7-8,TGTGCCAGCAGCTTAGACAACTACAATGAGCAGTTCTTC,CASSLDNYNEQFF
TRBJ1-1,.,.,14,TRBV28,TGTGCCAGCAGTTACGACACACGAAACACTGAAGCTTTCTTT,CASSYDTRNTEAFF
TRBJ2-3,.,.,15,TRBV6-1,TGTGCCAGCAGTGTGTGGGACACGAGCACAGATACGCAGTATTTT,CASSVWDTSTDTQYF
TRBJ2-1,TRBD2,.,14,TRBV29-1,TGCAGCGGAAGAGGTCTAGCGGGACTCTATGAGCAGTTCTTC,CSGRGLAGLYEQFF
TRBJ2-2,TRBD2,.,17,TRBV5-3,TGTGCCAGAAGCTTGGTCCGGGAGGGTTATCGCACCGGGGAGCTGTTTTTT,CARSLVREGYRTGELFF
TRBJ2-1,TRBD2,few,15,TRBV6-4,TGTGCCAGCAGCCCTACTAGCGGGGGGGCTAGTGAGCAGTTCTTC,CASSPTSGGASEQFF
TRBJ2-6,.,.,16,TRBV2,TGTGCCAGCACCTGGCAGGGTCGGTCTGGGGCCAACGTCCTGACTTTC,CASTWQGRSGANVLTF
TRBJ2-3,TRBD2,.,14,TRBV7-2,TGTGCCAGCAGCCAAAGCGGGGGGTCAGATACGCAGTATTTT,CASSQSGGSDTQYF
TRBJ1-5,TRBD1,.,15,TRBV6-1,TGTGCCAGCAGCAACAGGGGTGGGAGCAATCAGCCCCAGCATTTT,CASSNRGGSNQPQHF
TRBJ1-1,TRBD1,.,17,TRBV18,TGTGCCAGCTCACCAGTGGGGACAGGGATAGATAACACTGAAGCTTTCTTT,CASSPVGTGIDNTEAFF